Below, one T cell receptor beta chain is given with its context. Its target is not known. This sample was included in a study of CD8 T cells in ankylosing spondylitis. In TCRdb, the 5' RACE reads were re-called with MiXCR into one record per CDR3 protein. The sample includes approximately 250,000 distinct CDR3 sequences, 24% of them seen just once. V was clipped by 3 bases and J by 2 bases, with 14 bases between them. Germline CDR1 SGHTA, CDR2 FQGTGA. There are 16 residues in the CDR3. Study observations and caveats: The disease-linked clones had a CD8+ phenotype and low blood frequencies. Among TCR beta sequences, a motif of roughly 8 highly homologous variants appeared characteristic of ankylosing spondylitis blood.

V gene TRBV7-3 combines with J gene TRBJ2-1, with a weak D call TRBD2 (7 bases). The sequencing input was blood, either unsorted or a sorted T cell fraction (not recorded which). The TCR was taken from a male donor with ankylosing spondylitis or in good health (not recorded which). The CDR3 is CASSFYGGGAYNEQFF. CDR3 nucleotides: TGTGCCAGCAGCTTCTACGGAGGGGGGGCCTACAATGAGCAGTTCTTC.